This entry features one T cell receptor beta chain sequence. Its target is unknown. Measured with immunoSEQ multiplex PCR; TCRdb has only the in-frame clones, and not every one. The sample carries about 100,000 clones, nearly 90% recorded once. Timing groups of about 4 and about 12 weeks for second doses were pooled. Germline V gene sequence: CDR1 SGHRS, CDR2 YFSETQ. The CDR3 runs 15 residues. The germline V and J ends were trimmed by 1 base and 6 bases, with 17 bases remaining between them. The sample comes from a study of T cell responses to AZD1222 COVID-19 vaccine. Whole-study findings and limits: Among vaccine-associated CD4 TCRs, coverage spanned spike, with dominance at 160-218 and 743-854. The study found Spike-specific TCR breadth and depth rose after two AZD1222 doses. There were repertoire samples only from the period after the peak T cell response.

The genes are TRBV5-1 and TRBJ2-7; tentative D call: TRBD2 (5 bases). This TCR came from an adult who received the AZD1222 COVID-19 vaccine. This material consisted of peripheral blood, taken 28 days after the second AZD1222 dose. Here the CDR3 reads CASSLLGDPSGEQYF. Here the CDR3 DNA reads TGCGCCAGCAGCTTGCTGGGAGACCCTTCAGGCGAGCAGTACTTC.